Presented here are 6 T cell receptor beta chains from one specimen sequenced in a study of human versus mouse CDR3 diversity and MHC coevolution. Sequenced by immunoSEQ multiplex PCR; TCRdb stores in-frame clones only, minus some. This table has 50,000 to 65,000 clones, approximately 94% appearing once. Sequencing input: naive CD4+ T cells from blood. Described subset: CD45RO-negative CD62L-positive naive CD4 T cells. The receptors derive from a person aged 60 to 70 in good health.

This chain connects TRBV9 to TRBJ2-2; 7 bases match TRBD1. The CDR3 has 16 amino acids. Looked up from germline, CDR1 is SGDLS and CDR2 is YYNGEE. V shed 3 bases and J 2 bases; nucleotides not matched to a gene: 7. CDR3 amino acids: CASSAWDSQNTGELFF. CDR3 nucleotides: TGTGCCAGCAGCGCTTGGGACAGCCAAAACACCGGGGAGCTGTTTTTT.

V gene TRBV11-2 combines with J gene TRBJ2-7; 7 bases line up with TRBD1. Germline-derived CDR1 and CDR2 are SGHAT and FQNNGV. The CDR3 has 17 amino acids. The junction had 10 bases not matched to a gene; V was cut back by 0 bases and J by 2 bases. The chain's CDR3 is CASSLERVPGTAYEQYF. In DNA, the CDR3 is TGTGCCAGCAGCTTAGAGAGGGTACCGGGGACAGCCTACGAGCAGTACTTC.

This sequence joins TRBV11-3 and TRBJ2-1; 7 nucleotides match TRBD2. Germline-derived CDR1 and CDR2 are SGHNT and YENEEA. V shed 7 bases and J 7 bases; nucleotides not matched to a gene: 19. The CDR3 is made up of 17 amino acids. For the CDR3, the DNA is TGTGCCAGCACCTCTAGGGGCGGGGGAGGGTTTAGGAATGAGCAGTTCTTC. Protein: CASTSRGGGGFRNEQFF.

The chain couples TRBV19 to TRBJ2-1; possible D gene TRBD1, 5 bases. This CDR3 is built from 13 residues. Trimming took 1 base from V and 5 from J, leaving 6 bases between them. Germline values: CDR1 LNHDA, CDR2 SQIVND (reference sequence). DNA for the CDR3: TGTGCCAGTAGTATAGGACAGAACAATGAGCAGTTCTTC. It specifies CASSIGQNNEQFF.

This clone was observed a single time. V gene TRBV4-1 combines with J gene TRBJ1-2; D may be TRBD1 (6 bases). The germline V gene has CDR1 MGHRA and CDR2 YSYEKL. The CDR3 has 14 amino acids. The germline V and J ends were trimmed by 0 bases and 8 bases, with 13 bases remaining between them. The CDR3 reads CASSQDGNRAGYTF. The CDR3 nucleotides are TGCGCCAGCAGCCAAGACGGGAACAGGGCGGGCTACACCTTC.

J is TRBJ1-6 and V is TRBV25-1; no reliable D call. V was shortened by 4 bases and J by 0 bases, with 10 bases between the two germline ends. The CDR3 contains 16 residues. The V gene's germline CDR1 is MGHDK and CDR2 SYGVNS. The CDR3 nucleotides are TGTGCCAGCAGTGTTTCACAGAGCTCCTATAATTCACCCCTCCACTTT. This translates into CASSVSQSSYNSPLHF.